Listed here are 8 T cell receptor beta chains from one sample, sequenced in a study of molecular identifiers for immune sequencing clone quantification. MiXCR, applied by TCRdb to the PCR reads, yields one record per CDR3 protein. The sample shows 85,000 to 100,000 distinct CDR3 sequences, 20% to 30% of them seen only once. Sequencing used naive CD8+ T cells from blood, with Jurkat cell RNA spiked in. The sample's subset: FACS-sorted CD8+CD4-CCR7+CD45RA+ naive T cells. Receptors originate from a human donor in good health. Some libraries in this study had Jurkat cell RNA spiked in.

Details on this clonotype: The junction differs from germline at one of its ends, possibly a read error. This sequence joins TRBV7-9 and TRBJ1-1, with D unresolved. Germline assignment: CDR1 SEHNR and CDR2 FQNEAQ (reference sequence). The CDR3 length is 16 residues. The CDR3 DNA follows: TGTGCCGGCAGCTTAACCGTGGCAGGCTGGGACACTGAAGCTTTCTTT. Amino acid sequence: CAGSLTVAGWDTEAFF.

This clonotype was detected ten times or more. J is TRBJ1-1 and V is TRBV7-9, with no clear D. Germline lookup yields CDR1 SEHNR and CDR2 FQNEAQ (reference sequence). The CDR3 contains 11 residues. The germline V and J ends were trimmed by 1 base and 6 bases, with 3 bases remaining between them. Here the CDR3 reads CASSLGSEAFF. The CDR3 region has the DNA TGTGCCAGCAGCTTAGGGTCTGAAGCTTTCTTT.

This clonotype was found many times. This chain uses TRBV7-2 with TRBJ1-5, with 8 bases matching TRBD1. V gave up 5 bases and J gave up 2 bases; unmatched junction bases: 8. From germline, CDR1 is SGHTA and CDR2 FQGNSA. This CDR3 is 16 amino acids long. CDR3 protein: CASSPGQGYGNQPQHF. The CDR3 DNA follows: TGTGCCAGCAGCCCCGGACAGGGATACGGCAATCAGCCCCAGCATTTT.

Of note for this clonotype: This may come from a read error, since a much larger clone is one base off. The chain has TRBV3-1 and TRBJ2-5; a weak D match, TRBD2 (5 bases). Per germline, CDR1 LGHDT and CDR2 YNNKEL (reference sequence). Trimming pared 4 bases from V and 3 bases from J, leaving 12 bases between. The CDR3 totals 14 residues. The DNA of the CDR3 is TGTGCCAGCAGCCCGGAACCAGCGGAAGAGACCCAGTACTTC. Translation gives CASSPEPAEETQYF.

In this sample, this clonotype turned up many times. The chain uses TRBV9 and TRBJ1-2; perhaps TRBD1 as D (5 bases). CDR1 is SGDLS and CDR2 is YYNGEE in the germline V gene. This CDR3 is 12 amino acids long. Trimming took off 3 bases at V and 7 bases at J, with 10 bases between the two ends. CDR3 region: CASSGQPAGYTF. The CDR3 DNA is TGTGCCAGCAGCGGACAGCCCGCTGGCTACACCTTC.

This clonotype was picked up a small number of times. The CDR3 nucleotides read TGTGCCAGCAGTTACCTAGCGGGGAACAATGAGCAGTTCTTC. This codes for CASSYLAGNNEQFF. This chain connects TRBV6-5 to TRBJ2-1, with 9 bases matching TRBD2. Germline values: CDR1 MNHEY, CDR2 SVGAGI. This CDR3 is 14 amino acids long. With V trimmed by 2 bases and J by 5 bases, 1 base remained unmatched.

This clonotype was counted ten times or more. The rearrangement links TRBV20-1 to TRBJ2-2, with D unclear. This CDR3 is 14 amino acids long. Germline CDR1 DFQATT, CDR2 SNEGSKA (reference sequence). Trimming took off 5 bases at V and 5 bases at J, with 15 bases between the two ends. This chain's CDR3 is CSAGGTTETGELFF. Here the CDR3 DNA reads TGCAGTGCTGGCGGTACCACTGAGACCGGGGAGCTGTTTTTT.

This clonotype was found a few times. This may arise from a read error, as a much more abundant clone is one base away. The chain combines TRBV29-1 with TRBJ2-7, with unresolved D. Germline CDR1 is SQVTM and CDR2 is ANQGSEA. The CDR3 length is 14 residues. The CDR3 bases are TGCAGCGTTGTGTCCGCAACCGGGTCCTGCGAGCAGTACTTC. Protein product: CSVVSATGSCEQYF.